The 5 T cell receptor beta chains below all came from one sample that was sequenced in a study of graft-versus-host responses after intestinal transplantation. Sequencing used immunoSEQ multiplex PCR; TCRdb keeps in-frame clones, though not all of them. The sample consists of over 70,000 clones, approximately 94% of them appearing once. Their antigens remain unidentified. The material was unstimulated CD8+ T cells sorted from spleen or lymph node cells, obtained before intestinal transplant. These TCRs come from a human donor who received an intestinal transplant.

V and J are TRBV28 and TRBJ1-4, with D possibly matching TRBD1 (5 bases). The CDR3 is 15 amino acids. With 2 bases removed from V and 7 bases from J, the gap between germline ends came to 14 bases. Germline CDR1 MDHEN, CDR2 SYDVKM. For the CDR3, the DNA is TGTGCCAGCAGTTTAGAGGGAGGGGTTGGTGAAAAACTGTTTTTT. Protein product: CASSLEGGVGEKLFF.

This chain joins TRBV10-3 and TRBJ2-7, with D possibly matching TRBD1 (5 bases). Trimming left V 2 bases short and J 3 bases short, with 23 bases between. The CDR3 runs to 18 residues. Germline V lookup: CDR1 ENHRY, CDR2 SYGVKD. The CDR3 here is CAISEGPARQLPFYEQYF. CDR3 nucleotides: TGTGCCATCAGTGAGGGCCCCGCTCGACAGTTGCCGTTCTACGAGCAGTACTTC.

The rearrangement uses TRBV28 and TRBJ2-1; 9 nucleotides align to TRBD2. Germline-derived CDR1 and CDR2 are MDHEN and SYDVKM. The length of the CDR3 is 16 residues. The trim removed 7 bases at V and 5 bases at J, leaving 12 bases unmatched. The CDR3 coding sequence is TGTGCCAGCATCTCGACCGCAGCGGGAGGAAACAATGAGCAGTTCTTC. It yields the protein CASISTAAGGNNEQFF.

The chain is built from TRBV4-2 and TRBJ1-5; D is undetermined. Per the germline V gene, CDR1 is LGHNA and CDR2 is YNFKEQ. Trimming removed 3 bases at V and 0 bases at J, with 9 bases between. There are 15 residues in the CDR3. The chain's CDR3 is CASSQRIYSNQPQHF. The DNA for the CDR3 is TGTGCCAGCAGCCAGAGAATCTATAGCAATCAGCCCCAGCATTTT.

The J gene is TRBJ2-5, the V gene TRBV25-1; D might be TRBD2 (5 bases). The CDR3 contains 13 residues. Trimming pared 5 bases from V and 11 bases from J, leaving 18 bases between. Germline CDR1 MGHDK, CDR2 SYGVNS. The CDR3, as DNA: TGTGCCAGCAGTTCGGACCGGGAAGATAAGCAGTACTTC. This encodes CASSSDREDKQYF.